Each of the 20 T cell receptor delta chains below was sequenced from the same sample in a study of gamma-delta T cells after stem cell transplantation (dated by TCRdb to the mid-2010s). Receptors were amplified or captured by RT-PCR. Sequenced on an Illumina MiSeq. Public reads were reanalyzed in TCRdb with CATT, and rows carrying the same DNA were merged afterwards. Across this sample there are roughly 12,000 delta-chain clones, with approximately 39% seen only once. The top ten clonotypes cover around 2.6% of the sample. The sequencing input was gamma-delta T cells. The receptors were sampled from a human donor. It is not recorded whose cells these are; they may come from a transplant donor.

As concerns this clone: An end of the junction does not agree with germline; a read error may underlie this. This chain joins TRDV1 and TRDJ1; TRDD3 aligns across 9 bases. Germline loops: CDR1 TSWWSYY, CDR2 QGS. The CDR3 is made up of 19 amino acids. CDR3 DNA: TGTGCTATTGGGGAAACTAGGTTTGAGGGGGATACTGGGACCGATAAACTCATCTTT. Translated, it gives CAIGETRFEGDTGTDKLIF.

This chain connects TRDV3 to TRDJ1, with D tentatively TRDD3 (9 bases). V lost 1 base and J lost 4, with 34 bases in between. Germline lookup yields CDR1 TVYSNPD and CDR2 GDNSRS (reference sequence). The CDR3 is 20 amino acids. The CDR3 bases are TGTGCCTTTAAAGGTGGTGGCTTCCTACGTTCGATGGGGGATAGCGATAAACTCATCTTT. Translated: CAFKGGGFLRSMGDSDKLIF.

Judged by abundance, this clone is medium-sized. The V call is TRDV3, the J call TRDJ3; D remains unclear. Germline assignment: CDR1 TVYSNPD and CDR2 GDNSRS (reference sequence). This CDR3 region has 15 residues. The V end lost 0 bases, the J end lost 2 bases, and 8 bases lay between the germline ends. CDR3 protein: CAFSSPPWDTRQMFF. As DNA, the CDR3 is TGTGCCTTTAGCTCCCCCCCCTGGGACACCCGACAGATGTTTTTC.

The V call is TRDV1, the J call TRDJ1; 9 bases are a match to TRDD3. V was clipped by 2 bases and J by 4 bases; unmatched bases: 23. The CDR3 has 21 residues. Germline CDR1 TSWWSYY, CDR2 QGS. CDR3 protein: CALGEGPTAPCGDTQGDKLIF. Here the CDR3 DNA reads TGTGCTCTTGGGGAAGGGCCTACCGCGCCTTGTGGGGATACGCAGGGCGATAAACTCATCTTT.

The CDR3 region has the DNA TGTGCTCTTGGGCCTAAGGCTTTGCTACGGTGTGGGGGATATTCCGATAAACTCATCTTT. It specifies CALGPKALLRCGGYSDKLIF. V usage is TRDV1 and J usage is TRDJ1; 9 bases are shared with TRDD3. The CDR3 spans 20 residues. Germline V CDR1 and CDR2: TSWWSYY, QGS. Trimming at V came to 5 bases and at J to 3 bases, leaving 22 bases not matched to a gene.

This clone is deemed medium-sized. The genes are TRDV2 and TRDJ1, with no clear D. The V gene lost 0 bases and the J gene lost 0 bases, with 10 bases spanning the gap. The CDR3 length is 15 residues. The germline gives CDR1 GEAIGNYY, CDR2 EKD. The CDR3 bases are TGTGCCTGTGACACCGGGACTGCCTACACCGATAAACTCATCTTT. Protein product: CACDTGTAYTDKLIF.

The chain recombines TRDV3 with TRDJ1; no firm D call. The germline V and J ends were trimmed by 1 base and 3 bases, with 15 bases remaining between them. This CDR3 is built from 14 residues. CDR1 and CDR2 from the germline V gene are TVYSNPD and GDNSRS (reference sequence). CDR3 amino acids: CAFTTVLHADKLIF. The CDR3 DNA is TGTGCCTTTACTACGGTACTCCATGCCGATAAACTCATCTTT.

The chain recombines TRDV2 with TRDJ3; 8 nucleotides match TRDD3. Germline CDR1 GEAIGNYY, CDR2 EKD. There are 24 residues in the CDR3. The ends lost 2 bases at V and 0 bases at J; junction bases unmatched: 23. The CDR3: CACDKMVVRVGIRTSSWDTRQMFF. CDR3 DNA sequence: TGTGCCTGTGACAAAATGGTAGTAAGAGTAGGGATACGGACCAGCTCCTGGGACACCCGACAGATGTTTTTC.

With regard to this clone: Germline is not matched at one junction end, which may reflect a read error. The gene calls are TRDV1 and TRDJ1, with 8 bases fitting TRDD3. Per the germline V gene, CDR1 is TSWWSYY and CDR2 is QGS. The CDR3 covers 18 residues. In nucleotides, the CDR3 is TGTGCTCTTGCGCAAAGGGGCTGTGGGATACGAAAAACCGATAACCTCATCTTT. It translates to CALAQRGCGIRKTDNLIF.

Comment on this clone: Germline is not matched at one junction end, which may reflect a read error. At the DNA level, this CDR3 is encoded by other sequences in the same sample as well. This chain uses TRDV3 with TRDJ1, with 9 bases fitting TRDD3. CDR1 and CDR2 (germline): TVYSNPD, GDNSRS (reference sequence). CDR3 length: 14 amino acids. In nucleotides, the CDR3 is TGTGCCTCCCCGTACTGGGGGAACACCGATAAACTCATCTTC. The encoded protein is CASPYWGNTDKLIF. The full variable domain, its missing parts supplied by reference TRDV3 and TRDJ1, is CDKVTQSSPDQTVASGSEVVLLCTYDTVYSNPDLFWYRIRPDYSFQFVFYGDNSRSEGADFTQGRFSVKHILTQKAFHLVISPVRTEDSATYYCASPYWGNTDKLIFGKGTRVTVEP.

This clone was counted between two and nine times. The chain is built from TRDV3 and TRDJ1, with D unresolved. The germline V gene has CDR1 TVYSNPD and CDR2 GDNSRS (reference sequence). The ends were cut back, 0 bases at V and 1 base at J, with 18 bases in the middle. CDR3 length: 16 amino acids. The CDR3 DNA reads as TGTGCCTTTAGGAGGCACTCAAGCCTCCTCACCGATAAACTCATCTTT. Translation: CAFRRHSSLLTDKLIF. The whole variable domain, remainder taken from reference TRDV3 and TRDJ1, is CDKVTQSSPDQTVASGSEVVLLCTYDTVYSNPDLFWYRIRPDYSFQFVFYGDNSRSEGADFTQGRFSVKHILTQKAFHLVISPVRTEDSATYYCAFRRHSSLLTDKLIFGKGTRVTVEP.

A note on this clone: At one end the junction does not follow the germline gene, possibly because of a read error. The chain employs TRDV2 and TRDJ3; TRDD3 agrees at 9 bases. Germline-derived CDR1 and CDR2 are GEAIGNYY and EKD. CDR3 length: 21 amino acids. The CDR3 nucleotides are TGTGCCTGTGACACAGTCACCTACTGGGGGAGTAGCTCCTGGGACACCCGACATATGTTTTTC. Its protein is CACDTVTYWGSSSWDTRHMFF.

The chain carries TRDV3 and TRDJ1; 9 bases match TRDD3. The CDR3 has 19 residues. The germline gives CDR1 TVYSNPD, CDR2 GDNSRS (reference sequence). J gave up 0 bases and V 2 bases, and 19 bases lay outside the gene matches. In DNA form, the CDR3 reads TGTGCCTTTGGAGCCTCCCAGCCTACTGGGGGACCCTACACCGATAAACTCATCTTT. This gives the protein CAFGASQPTGGPYTDKLIF.

This chain links TRAV29/DV5 with TRDJ1; D could derive from TRDD2 or TRDD3 (9 bases each). In germline, CDR1 is NSMFDY, CDR2 ISSIKDK. The CDR3 is 18 residues long. Trimming removed 3 bases from V and 0 bases from J, with 24 bases in between. The CDR3 nucleotides read TGTGCAGCAATCCTTCCTACCCTGGGGGATTGGTACACCGATAAACTCATCTTT. As protein: CAAILPTLGDWYTDKLIF.

This rearrangement joins TRDV3 to TRDJ2, with TRDD3 identical over 8 bases. CDR3 length: 14 residues. CDR1 and CDR2 from the germline V gene are TVYSNPD and GDNSRS (reference sequence). With 1 base clipped from V and 12 bases from J, the junction kept 13 bases outside the gene matches. The CDR3 loop is CAFTGGALTAKLFF. CDR3 DNA sequence: TGTGCCTTTACTGGGGGAGCTCTGACAGCCAAACTCTTCTTT.

This clone has just a few counts. The chain combines TRDV2 with TRDJ3; 7 bases match TRDD3. V lost 3 bases to trimming and J lost 5 bases; unmatched junction nucleotides: 12. Germline CDR1 GEAIGNYY, CDR2 EKD. The CDR3 loop spans 18 amino acids. The CDR3 sequence is CACDLLGIIKGDTRQMFF. The CDR3 nucleotides read TGTGCCTGTGACCTACTGGGGATCATAAAGGGGGACACCCGACAGATGTTTTTC.

This sequence joins TRDV1 and TRDJ1; TRDD3 agrees at 11 bases. Per the germline V gene, CDR1 is TSWWSYY and CDR2 is QGS. The V gene end was trimmed by 2 bases and the J gene end by 1 base; junction bases not matched to a gene: 18. The CDR3 consists of 21 residues. The CDR3 DNA sequence: TGTGCTCTTGGGGAAGGTCCTACGTTGGGGGATACGCGTATCGGCACCGATAAACTCATCTTT. Encoded protein: CALGEGPTLGDTRIGTDKLIF.

Concerning this clone: A much larger clone differs by one base, so this may be a read error. DNA of the CDR3: TGTGCCTGTGACACCGGGGGATGCCTTCACCCCACCAGCTCCTGGGACACCCGACAGATGTTTTTC. It encodes CACDTGGCLHPTSSWDTRQMFF. The rearrangement joins TRDV2 to TRDJ3; 7 bases line up with TRDD3. Germline V gene lookup returns CDR1 GEAIGNYY and CDR2 EKD. V was pared by 0 bases and J by 0 bases, with 16 bases of the junction left unmatched. The CDR3 totals 22 residues.

In its sample, this clone was seen a few times. This chain uses TRDV2 with TRDJ1, with 9 bases aligning to TRDD3. CDR1 and CDR2 (germline): GEAIGNYY, EKD. There are 16 residues in the CDR3. J was trimmed by 4 bases and V by 3 bases; bases with no gene match: 11. DNA of the CDR3: TGTGCCTGTGACTCCGGTGGACTGGGGGAAGTCGATAAACTCATCTTT. It specifies CACDSGGLGEVDKLIF.

The chain uses TRDV2 and TRDJ3, with D unclear. The CDR3 is 22 residues long. V lost 0 bases and J lost 2, with 25 bases in between. CDR1 GEAIGNYY and CDR2 EKD come from the germline V gene. The DNA of the CDR3 is TGTGCCTGTGACACCGCGATGTTAGGGGTATACCCTAATACCTGGGACACCCGACAGATGTTTTTC. This sequence encodes CACDTAMLGVYPNTWDTRQMFF.